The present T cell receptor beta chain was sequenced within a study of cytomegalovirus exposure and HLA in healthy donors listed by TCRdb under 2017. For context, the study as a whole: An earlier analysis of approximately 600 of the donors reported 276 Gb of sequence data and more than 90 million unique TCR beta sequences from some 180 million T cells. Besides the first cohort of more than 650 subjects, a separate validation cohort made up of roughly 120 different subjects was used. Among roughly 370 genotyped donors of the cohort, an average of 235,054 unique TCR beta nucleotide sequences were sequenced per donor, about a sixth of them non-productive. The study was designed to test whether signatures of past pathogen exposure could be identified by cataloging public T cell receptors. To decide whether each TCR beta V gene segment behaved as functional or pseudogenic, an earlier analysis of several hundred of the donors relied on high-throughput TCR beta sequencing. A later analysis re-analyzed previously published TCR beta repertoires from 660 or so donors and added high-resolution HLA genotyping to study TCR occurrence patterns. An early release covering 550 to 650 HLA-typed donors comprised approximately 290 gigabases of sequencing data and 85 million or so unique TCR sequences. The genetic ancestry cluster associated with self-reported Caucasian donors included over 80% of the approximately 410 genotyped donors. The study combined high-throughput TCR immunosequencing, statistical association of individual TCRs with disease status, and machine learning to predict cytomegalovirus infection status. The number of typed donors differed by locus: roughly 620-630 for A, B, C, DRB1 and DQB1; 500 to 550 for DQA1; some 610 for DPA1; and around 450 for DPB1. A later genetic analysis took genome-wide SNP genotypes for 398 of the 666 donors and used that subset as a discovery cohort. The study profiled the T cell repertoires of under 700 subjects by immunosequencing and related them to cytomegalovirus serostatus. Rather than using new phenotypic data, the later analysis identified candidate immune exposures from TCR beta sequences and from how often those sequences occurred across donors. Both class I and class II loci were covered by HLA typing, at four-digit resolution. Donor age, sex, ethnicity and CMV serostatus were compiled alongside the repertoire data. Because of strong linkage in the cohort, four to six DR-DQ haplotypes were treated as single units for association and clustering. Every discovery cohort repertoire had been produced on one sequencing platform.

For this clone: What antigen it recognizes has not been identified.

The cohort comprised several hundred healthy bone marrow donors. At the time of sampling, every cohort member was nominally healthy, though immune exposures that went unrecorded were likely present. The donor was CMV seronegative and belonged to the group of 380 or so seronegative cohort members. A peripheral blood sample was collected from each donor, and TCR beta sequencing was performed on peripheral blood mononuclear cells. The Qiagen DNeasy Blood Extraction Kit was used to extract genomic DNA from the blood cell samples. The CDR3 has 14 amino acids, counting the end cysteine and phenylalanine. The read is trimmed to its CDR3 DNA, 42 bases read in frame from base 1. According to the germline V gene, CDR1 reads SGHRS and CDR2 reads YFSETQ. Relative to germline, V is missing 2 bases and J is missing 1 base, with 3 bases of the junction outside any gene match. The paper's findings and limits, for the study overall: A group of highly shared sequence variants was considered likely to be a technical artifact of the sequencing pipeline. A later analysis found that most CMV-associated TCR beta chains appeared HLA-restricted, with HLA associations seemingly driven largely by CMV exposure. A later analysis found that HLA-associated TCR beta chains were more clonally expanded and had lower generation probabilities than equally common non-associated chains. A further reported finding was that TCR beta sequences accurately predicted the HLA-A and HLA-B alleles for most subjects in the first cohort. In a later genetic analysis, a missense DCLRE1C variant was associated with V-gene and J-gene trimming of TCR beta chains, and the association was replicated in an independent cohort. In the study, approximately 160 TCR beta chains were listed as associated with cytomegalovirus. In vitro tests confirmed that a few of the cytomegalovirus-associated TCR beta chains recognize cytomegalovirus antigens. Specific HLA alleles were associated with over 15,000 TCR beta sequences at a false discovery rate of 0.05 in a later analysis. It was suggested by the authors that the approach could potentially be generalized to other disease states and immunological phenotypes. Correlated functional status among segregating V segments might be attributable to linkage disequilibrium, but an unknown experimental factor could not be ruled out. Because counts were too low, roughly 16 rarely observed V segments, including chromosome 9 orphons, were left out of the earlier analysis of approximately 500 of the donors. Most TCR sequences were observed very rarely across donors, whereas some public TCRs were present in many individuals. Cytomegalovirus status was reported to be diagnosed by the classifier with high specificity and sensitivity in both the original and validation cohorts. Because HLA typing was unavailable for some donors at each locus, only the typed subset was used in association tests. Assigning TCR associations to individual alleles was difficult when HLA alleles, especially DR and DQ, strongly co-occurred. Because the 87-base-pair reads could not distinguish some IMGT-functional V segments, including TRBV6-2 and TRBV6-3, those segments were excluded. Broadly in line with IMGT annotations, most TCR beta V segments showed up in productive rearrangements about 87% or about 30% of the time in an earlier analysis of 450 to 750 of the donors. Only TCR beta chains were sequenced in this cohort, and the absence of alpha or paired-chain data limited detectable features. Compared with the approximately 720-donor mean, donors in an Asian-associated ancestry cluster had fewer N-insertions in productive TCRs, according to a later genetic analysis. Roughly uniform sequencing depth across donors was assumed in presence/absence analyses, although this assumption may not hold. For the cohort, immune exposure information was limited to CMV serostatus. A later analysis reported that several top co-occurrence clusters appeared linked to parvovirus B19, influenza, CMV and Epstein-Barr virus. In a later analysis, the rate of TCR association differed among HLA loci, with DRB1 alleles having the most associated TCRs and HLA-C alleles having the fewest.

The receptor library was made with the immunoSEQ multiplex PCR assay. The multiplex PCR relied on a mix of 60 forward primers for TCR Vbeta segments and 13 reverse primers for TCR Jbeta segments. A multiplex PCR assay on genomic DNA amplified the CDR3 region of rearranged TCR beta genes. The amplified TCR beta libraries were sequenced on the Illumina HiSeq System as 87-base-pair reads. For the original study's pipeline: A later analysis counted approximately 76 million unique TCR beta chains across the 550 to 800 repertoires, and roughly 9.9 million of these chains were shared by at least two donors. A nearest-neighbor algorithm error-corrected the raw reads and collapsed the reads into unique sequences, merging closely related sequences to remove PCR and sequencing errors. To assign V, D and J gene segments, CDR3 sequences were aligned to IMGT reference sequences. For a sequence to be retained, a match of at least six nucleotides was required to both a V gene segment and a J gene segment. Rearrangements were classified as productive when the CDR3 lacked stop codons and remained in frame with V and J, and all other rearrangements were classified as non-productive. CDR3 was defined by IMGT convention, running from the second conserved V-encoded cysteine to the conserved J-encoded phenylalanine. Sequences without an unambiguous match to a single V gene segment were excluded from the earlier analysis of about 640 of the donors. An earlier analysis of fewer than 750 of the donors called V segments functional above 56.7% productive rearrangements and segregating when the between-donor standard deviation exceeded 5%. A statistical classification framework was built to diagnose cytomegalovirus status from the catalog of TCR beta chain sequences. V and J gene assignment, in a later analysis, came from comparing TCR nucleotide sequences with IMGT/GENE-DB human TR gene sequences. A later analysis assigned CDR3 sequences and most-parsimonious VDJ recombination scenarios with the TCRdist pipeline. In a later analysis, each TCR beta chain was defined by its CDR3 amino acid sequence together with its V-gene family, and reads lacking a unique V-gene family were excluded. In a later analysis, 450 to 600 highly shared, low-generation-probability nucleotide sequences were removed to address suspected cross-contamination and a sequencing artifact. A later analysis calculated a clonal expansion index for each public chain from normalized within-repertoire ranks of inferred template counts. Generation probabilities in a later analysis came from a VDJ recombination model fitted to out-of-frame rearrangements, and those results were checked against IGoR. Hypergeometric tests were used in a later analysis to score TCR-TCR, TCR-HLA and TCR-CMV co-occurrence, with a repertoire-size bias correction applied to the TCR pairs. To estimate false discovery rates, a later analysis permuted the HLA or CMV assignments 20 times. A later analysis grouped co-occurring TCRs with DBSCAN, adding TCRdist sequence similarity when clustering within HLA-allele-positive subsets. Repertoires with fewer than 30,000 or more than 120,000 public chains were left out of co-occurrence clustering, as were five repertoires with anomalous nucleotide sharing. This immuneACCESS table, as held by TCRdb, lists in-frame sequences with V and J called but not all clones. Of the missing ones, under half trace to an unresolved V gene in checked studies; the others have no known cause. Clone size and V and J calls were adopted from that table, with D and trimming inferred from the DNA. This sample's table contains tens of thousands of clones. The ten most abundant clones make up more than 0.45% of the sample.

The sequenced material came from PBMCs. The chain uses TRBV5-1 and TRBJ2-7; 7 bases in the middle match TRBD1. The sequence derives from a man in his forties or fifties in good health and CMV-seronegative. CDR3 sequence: CASSLGQVSYEQYF. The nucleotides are TGCGCCAGCAGCTTAGGACAGGTTTCCTACGAGCAGTACTTC.